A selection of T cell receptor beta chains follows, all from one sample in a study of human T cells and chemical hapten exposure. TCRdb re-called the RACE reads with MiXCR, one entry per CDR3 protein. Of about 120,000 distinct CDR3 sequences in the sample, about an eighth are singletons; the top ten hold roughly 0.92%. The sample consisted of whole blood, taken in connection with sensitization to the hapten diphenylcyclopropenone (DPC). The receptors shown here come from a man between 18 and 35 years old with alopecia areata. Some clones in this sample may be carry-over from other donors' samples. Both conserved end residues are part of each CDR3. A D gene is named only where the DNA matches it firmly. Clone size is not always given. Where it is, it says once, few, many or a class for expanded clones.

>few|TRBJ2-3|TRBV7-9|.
CASRIGSDTQYF
TGTGCCAGCAGGATTGGGTCAGATACGCAGTATTTT
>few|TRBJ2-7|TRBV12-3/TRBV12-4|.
CASSLSGTRYEQYF
TGTGCCAGCAGTTTGAGCGGGACACGCTACGAGCAGTACTTC
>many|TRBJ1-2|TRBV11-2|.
CASSLAVGGYTF
TGTGCCAGCAGCTTAGCAGTGGGTGGCTACACCTTC
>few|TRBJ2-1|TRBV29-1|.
CSVERGLNEQFF
TGCAGCGTTGAAAGGGGCTTGAATGAGCAGTTCTTC
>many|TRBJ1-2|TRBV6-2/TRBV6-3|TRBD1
CASSLDRDYGYTF
TGTGCCAGCAGTTTGGACAGGGACTATGGCTACACCTTC
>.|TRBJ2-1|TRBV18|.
CASSPSLGAVYNEQFF
TGTGCCAGCTCACCATCCCTCGGAGCAGTTTACAATGAGCAGTTCTTC
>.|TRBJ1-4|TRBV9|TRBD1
CASSGRDRSEKLFF
TGTGCCAGCAGCGGCCGGGACAGAAGTGAAAAACTGTTTTTT
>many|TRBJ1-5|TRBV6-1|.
CASKITGGGNQPQHF
TGTGCCAGCAAAATAACGGGCGGAGGCAATCAGCCCCAGCATTTT
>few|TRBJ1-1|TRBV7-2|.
CASSLFPGANTEAFF
TGTGCCAGCAGCTTATTCCCAGGGGCGAACACTGAAGCTTTCTTT
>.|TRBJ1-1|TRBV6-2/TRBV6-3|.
CASSSTFYIPAQEAFF
TGTGCCAGCAGTTCTACTTTTTACATACCAGCCCAAGAAGCTTTCTTT
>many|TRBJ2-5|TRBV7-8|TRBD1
CASSLAPGGMETQYF
TGTGCCAGCAGCTTAGCGCCAGGGGGAATGGAGACCCAGTACTTC
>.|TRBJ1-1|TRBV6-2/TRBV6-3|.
CASRKEGGTEAFF
TGTGCCAGCAGGAAGGAGGGGGGTACTGAAGCTTTCTTT
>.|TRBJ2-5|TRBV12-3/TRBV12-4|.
CASSLTSWQETQYF
TGTGCCAGCAGTTTGACTAGTTGGCAAGAGACCCAGTACTTC
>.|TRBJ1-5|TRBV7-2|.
CASSPERNQPQHF
TGTGCCAGCAGCCCCGAACGCAATCAGCCCCAGCATTTT
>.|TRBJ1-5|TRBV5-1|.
CASSLGGLLNQPQHF
TGCGCCAGCAGCTTGGGGGGACTCCTCAATCAGCCCCAGCATTTT
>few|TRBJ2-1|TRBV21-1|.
CASSKERRGEVDEQFF
TGTGCCAGCAGCAAAGAGCGGCGGGGTGAGGTCGATGAGCAGTTCTTC
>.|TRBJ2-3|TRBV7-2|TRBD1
CASSWTGQLSTDTQYF
TGTGCCAGCAGCTGGACGGGACAGCTCAGCACAGATACGCAGTATTTT
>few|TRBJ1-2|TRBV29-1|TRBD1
CSVYRGIYPRHHLQNYGYTF
TGCAGCGTTTACAGGGGGATATACCCTCGACACCACCTTCAGAACTATGGCTACACCTTC
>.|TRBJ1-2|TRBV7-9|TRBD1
CASSFTGAHYGYTF
TGTGCCAGCAGCTTCACAGGGGCCCACTATGGCTACACCTTC
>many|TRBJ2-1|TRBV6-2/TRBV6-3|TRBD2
CASSYTSGPTIVEQFF
TGTGCCAGCAGTTACACTAGCGGGCCTACAATTGTTGAGCAGTTCTTC
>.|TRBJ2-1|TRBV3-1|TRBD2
CTSSPLAGASYNEQFF
TGTACCAGCAGCCCCCTAGCGGGGGCCTCCTACAATGAGCAGTTCTTC
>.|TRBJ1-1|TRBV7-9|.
CASSFGSTEAFF
TGTGCCAGCAGCTTTGGGTCGACTGAAGCTTTCTTT
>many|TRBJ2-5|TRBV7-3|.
CASSLGFGIHQETQYF
TGTGCCAGCAGCTTGGGTTTTGGGATCCACCAAGAGACCCAGTACTTC
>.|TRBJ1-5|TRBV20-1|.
CSAIGGGQPQHF
TGCAGTGCTATAGGGGGAGGTCAGCCCCAGCATTTT
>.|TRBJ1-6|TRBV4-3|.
CASSQQTELDNSPLHF
TGCGCCAGCAGCCAACAAACAGAACTAGATAATTCACCCCTCCACTTT
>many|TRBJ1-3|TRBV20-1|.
CSASQLGDTIYF
TGCAGTGCTAGTCAGTTGGGGGACACCATATATTTT
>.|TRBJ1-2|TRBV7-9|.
CASSSITGSHGYTF
TGTGCCAGCAGCTCCATTACAGGGTCCCATGGCTACACCTTC
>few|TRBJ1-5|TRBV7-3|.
CASSLTEGQPQHF
TGTGCCAGCAGCTTAACGGAGGGACAGCCCCAGCATTTT
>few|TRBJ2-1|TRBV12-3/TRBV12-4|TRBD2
CASSFAGLAGHEQFF
TGTGCCAGCAGTTTCGCGGGACTAGCGGGCCATGAGCAGTTCTTC
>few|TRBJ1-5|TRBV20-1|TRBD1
CSAWTGGLQPQHF
TGCAGTGCTTGGACAGGGGGTCTTCAGCCCCAGCATTTT
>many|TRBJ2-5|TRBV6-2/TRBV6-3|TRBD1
CASSTGFKETQYF
TGTGCCAGCTCGACAGGGTTTAAAGAGACCCAGTACTTC
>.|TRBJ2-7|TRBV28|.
CASSPWGSLSSYEQYF
TGTGCCAGCAGCCCCTGGGGCAGCCTATCTTCCTACGAGCAGTACTTC
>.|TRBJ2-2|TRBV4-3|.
CASSSYPTGEVLGTGELFF
TGCGCCAGCAGCTCGTACCCCACAGGAGAAGTATTAGGCACCGGGGAGCTGTTTTTT
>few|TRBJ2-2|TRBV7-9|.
CASSTYGEFYPGELFF
TGTGCCAGCAGCACCTACGGGGAGTTCTACCCCGGGGAGCTGTTTTTT
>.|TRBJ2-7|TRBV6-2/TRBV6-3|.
CASNLDTTYEQYF
TGTGCCAGCAATTTAGACACAACCTACGAGCAGTACTTC
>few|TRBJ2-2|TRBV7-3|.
CASSLLGGRENTGELFF
TGTGCCAGCAGCTTACTCGGGGGGCGCGAGAACACCGGGGAGCTGTTTTTT
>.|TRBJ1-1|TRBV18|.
CASSPESGNTEAFF
TGTGCCAGCTCACCAGAGAGTGGGAACACTGAAGCTTTCTTT
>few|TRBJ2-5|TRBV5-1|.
CASSLAPEETQYF
TGCGCCAGCAGCTTGGCCCCGGAAGAGACCCAGTACTTC
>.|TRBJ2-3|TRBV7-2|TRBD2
CASSISGGAGDTQYF
TGTGCCAGCAGCATTAGCGGGGGGGCAGGTGATACGCAGTATTTT
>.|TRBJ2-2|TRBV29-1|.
CSPEQGMVGTGELFF
TGCAGCCCTGAACAGGGCATGGTCGGGACCGGGGAGCTGTTTTTT
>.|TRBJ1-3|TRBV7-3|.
CASSFRDILSGNTIYF
TGTGCCAGCAGCTTCCGGGACATCCTTTCTGGAAACACCATATATTTT
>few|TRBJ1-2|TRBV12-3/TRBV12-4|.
CASSFETVLYGYTF
TGTGCCAGCAGTTTCGAGACCGTCCTTTATGGCTACACCTTC
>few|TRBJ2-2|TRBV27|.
CASSPHRIANTGELFF
TGTGCCAGCAGCCCCCATCGGATCGCGAACACCGGGGAGCTGTTTTTT
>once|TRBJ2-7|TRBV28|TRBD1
CASLRTGPYEQYF
TGTGCCAGTTTGAGGACAGGGCCCTACGAGCAGTACTTC
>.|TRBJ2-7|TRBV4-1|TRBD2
CASSQVGLAEPYEQYF
TGCGCCAGCAGCCAAGTGGGACTAGCAGAACCCTACGAGCAGTACTTC
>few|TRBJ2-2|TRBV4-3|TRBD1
CASSPTGFTGELFF
TGCGCCAGCAGCCCGACAGGGTTCACCGGGGAGCTGTTTTTT
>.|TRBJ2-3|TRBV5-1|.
CASSWVPLSTQYF
TGCGCCAGCAGCTGGGTCCCCCTCAGTACGCAGTATTTT
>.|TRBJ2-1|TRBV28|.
CASLPPGTYNEQFF
TGTGCCAGTTTACCTCCAGGGACTTACAATGAGCAGTTCTTC
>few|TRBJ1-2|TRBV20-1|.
CSARSEQGYGYTF
TGCAGTGCTAGAAGTGAACAGGGATATGGCTACACCTTC
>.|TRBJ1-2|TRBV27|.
CASRRGVSNYGYTF
TGTGCCAGCCGCAGGGGAGTCTCGAACTATGGCTACACCTTC
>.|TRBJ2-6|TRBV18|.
CASSPESGANVLTF
TGTGCCAGCTCACCGGAGTCTGGGGCCAACGTCCTGACTTTC
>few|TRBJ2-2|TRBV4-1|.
CASSPTRTGELFF
TGCGCCAGCAGCCCAACGAGGACCGGGGAGCTGTTTTTT
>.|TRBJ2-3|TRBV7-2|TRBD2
CASSRGGATDTQYF
TGTGCCAGCAGCCGCGGGGGGGCCACAGATACGCAGTATTTT
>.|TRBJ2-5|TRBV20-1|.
CSASSGETQYF
TGCAGTGCTAGTTCGGGGGAGACCCAGTACTTC
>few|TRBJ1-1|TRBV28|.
CASSFEGRPEAFF
TGTGCCAGCAGTTTTGAAGGAAGGCCCGAAGCTTTCTTT
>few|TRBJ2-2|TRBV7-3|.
CASSQDGLDNTGELFF
TGTGCCAGCAGCCAGGACGGCCTCGATAACACCGGGGAGCTGTTTTTT